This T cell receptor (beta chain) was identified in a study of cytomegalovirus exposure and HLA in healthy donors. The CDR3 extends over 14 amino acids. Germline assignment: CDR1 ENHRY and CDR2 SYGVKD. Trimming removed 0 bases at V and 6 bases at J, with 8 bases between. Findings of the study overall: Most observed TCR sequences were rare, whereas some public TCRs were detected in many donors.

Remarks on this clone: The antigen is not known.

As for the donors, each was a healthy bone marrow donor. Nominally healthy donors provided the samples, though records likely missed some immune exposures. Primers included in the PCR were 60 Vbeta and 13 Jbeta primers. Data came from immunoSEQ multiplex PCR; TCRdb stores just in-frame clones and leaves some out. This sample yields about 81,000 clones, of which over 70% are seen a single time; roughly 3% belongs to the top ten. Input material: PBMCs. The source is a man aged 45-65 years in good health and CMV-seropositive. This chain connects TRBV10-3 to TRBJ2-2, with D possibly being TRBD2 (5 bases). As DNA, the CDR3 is TGTGCCATCAGTGAGTCCGGGGATTCCGGGGAGCTGTTTTTT. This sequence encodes CAISESGDSGELFF.